This T cell receptor beta chain originates from a study of neurological immune-mediated disorders. Study as a whole: Among the approximately 34 patients with multiple sclerosis, some 30 were relapsing-remitting, while 3 were secondary progressive.

The CDR3 runs 16 residues. The junction had 10 bases not matched to a gene; V was cut back by 5 bases and J by 4 bases. 5'RACE with 10-nucleotide random UMIs produced the cDNA. TCRdb reanalysed the 5' RACE reads using MiXCR and keeps one entry per CDR3 protein. The sample holds 87,000 or so distinct CDR3 sequences; around 3.3% are singletons and the top ten take 5% to 7.5%. This clonotype showed up many times. Sequencing used PBMCs. The receptor was derived from a woman younger than 30 with multiple sclerosis. The chain links TRBV12-3 or TRBV12-4 to TRBJ2-1; TRBD2 agrees at 8 bases. The CDR3 DNA follows: TGTGCCAGCAGTCGGACGACGACTAGCGAGTACAATGAGCAGTTCTTC. Its protein product is CASSRTTTSEYNEQFF.